These 30 T cell receptor beta chains were sequenced from one sample in a study of OX40 agonist ivuxolimab in advanced cancers. TCRdb's copy holds only in-frame clones and misses some; the assay was immunoSEQ multiplex PCR. The profile shows some 86,000 clones, about 89% of them singletons. Sequencing was performed on CD4+ or CD8+ T cells sorted from blood, taken in a trial of the OX40 agonist ivuxolimab. Source of these receptors: an adult with an advanced solid tumor such as melanoma, head and neck, liver or kidney cancer.

This chain connects TRBV5-1 to TRBJ1-1; possibly TRBD1 for D (6 bases). The CDR3 has 13 amino acids. V lost 3 bases to trimming and J lost 4 bases, with 10 bases between them. Germline loops: CDR1 SGHRS, CDR2 YFSETQ. The CDR3 here is CASSWGQGTEAFF. As DNA, the CDR3 is TGCGCCAGCAGCTGGGGGCAGGGCACTGAAGCTTTCTTT.

This clone was found once. The chain combines TRBV14 with TRBJ1-1, with D unclear. The CDR3 consists of 12 residues. Trimming cost V 5 bases and J 5 bases, with 9 bases left between them. The germline V gene has CDR1 SGHDN and CDR2 FVKESK. CDR3 bases: TGTGCCAGCAGCGGGTCTCCAACTGAAGCTTTCTTT. It codes for CASSGSPTEAFF.

The rearrangement links TRBV19 to TRBJ1-1; 8 nucleotides match TRBD1. The germline V gene encodes CDR1 LNHDA and CDR2 SQIVND (reference sequence). Losses at the gene ends were 10 bases for V and 4 bases for J; bases not matched to a gene: 5. The CDR3 has 12 amino acids. CDR3 amino acids: CATRGQSTEAFF. CDR3 bases: TGTGCCACCAGGGGGCAGAGCACTGAAGCTTTCTTT.

The V and J genes are TRBV11-2 and TRBJ2-7; D gene ambiguous. This CDR3 comprises 14 residues. The germline V gene has CDR1 SGHAT and CDR2 FQNNGV. The V and J ends lost 0 bases and 0 bases respectively, with 6 bases between them. The CDR3 reads CASSLEVFSYEQYF. The CDR3 DNA is TGTGCCAGCAGCTTAGAGGTGTTCTCCTACGAGCAGTACTTC. Combining the CDR3 with reference TRBV11-2 and TRBJ2-7 gives the whole variable domain EAGVAQSPRYKIIEKRQSVAFWCNPISGHATLYWYQQILGQGPKLLIQFQNNGVVDDSQLPKDRFSAERLKGVDSTLKIQPAKLEDSAVYLCASSLEVFSYEQYFGPGTRLTVT.

This clone was seen a single time. The CDR3 region has the DNA TGTGCCAGCAGTCTGGACGGTCAAGAGACCCAGTACTTC. It is translated as CASSLDGQETQYF. The chain uses TRBV2 and TRBJ2-5; no definite D call. Germline values: CDR1 SNHLY, CDR2 FYNNEI. Trimming stripped 5 bases from V and 2 bases from J, with 9 bases between. This CDR3 comprises 13 residues.

The sample holds one count of this clone. The chain recombines TRBV7-2 with TRBJ1-1; D call uncertain. Trimming removed 5 bases at V and 9 bases at J, with 13 bases between. The CDR3 sequence is 12 residues long. CDR1 SGHTA and CDR2 FQGNSA come from the germline V gene. CDR3 DNA sequence: TGTGCCAGCAGCCTGTTTGATTCCAAAGCTTTCTTT. The encoded protein is CASSLFDSKAFF.

Here the CDR3 reads CASRSGTGSYEQYF. In DNA, the CDR3 is TGTGCCAGTCGCTCCGGGACAGGGTCCTACGAGCAGTACTTC. V usage is TRBV19 and J usage is TRBJ2-7, with 9 bases fitting TRBD1. The V and J ends lost 8 bases and 1 base, in that order; junction bases with no gene match: 6. The CDR3 consists of 14 residues. The germline gives CDR1 LNHDA, CDR2 SQIVND (reference sequence).

The chain joins TRBV28 to TRBJ2-2, with D unresolved. Germline V gives CDR1 MDHEN, CDR2 SYDVKM. Trimming took off 3 bases at V and 2 bases at J, with 10 bases between the two ends. The CDR3 runs 15 residues. The CDR3 region has the DNA TGTGCCAGCAGTTTGGGCAGGAAAAACACCGGGGAGCTGTTTTTT. Translation gives CASSLGRKNTGELFF.

The chain carries TRBV11-2 and TRBJ1-2; 7 positions agree with TRBD1. V gave up 1 base and J gave up 3 bases; unmatched junction bases: 8. Germline CDR1 SGHAT, CDR2 FQNNGV. This CDR3 is built from 16 residues. DNA of the CDR3: TGTGCCAGCAGCTTAGTAGGGAGGGGGCGCGACTATGGCTACACCTTC. It specifies CASSLVGRGRDYGYTF. The whole variable domain, remainder taken from reference TRBV11-2 and TRBJ1-2, is EAGVAQSPRYKIIEKRQSVAFWCNPISGHATLYWYQQILGQGPKLLIQFQNNGVVDDSQLPKDRFSAERLKGVDSTLKIQPAKLEDSAVYLCASSLVGRGRDYGYTFGSGTRLTVV.

The rearrangement joins TRBV10-3 to TRBJ2-3, with D unresolved. CDR1 and CDR2 (germline): ENHRY, SYGVKD. V dropped 3 bases and J dropped 2 bases, with 12 bases sitting between them. The CDR3 extends over 15 amino acids. The CDR3 spells CAISDSSLPTDTQYF. CDR3 bases: TGTGCCATCAGTGATTCGAGTCTTCCCACAGATACGCAGTATTTT.

V usage is TRBV7-9 and J usage is TRBJ2-7, with 9 bases that match TRBD1. CDR1 is SEHNR and CDR2 is FQNEAQ in the germline V gene (reference sequence). The CDR3 is 16 residues long. Trimming removed 4 bases from V and 2 bases from J; junction bases left unmatched: 9. The CDR3 nucleotides read TGTGCCAGCAGCTCCACCTCGGACAGGGGTGCCTACGAGCAGTACTTC. Translation: CASSSTSDRGAYEQYF.

This sequence joins TRBV7-2 and TRBJ1-3; D is ambiguous. V was shortened by 2 bases and J by 7 bases, with 9 bases between the two germline ends. Germline V gives CDR1 SGHTA, CDR2 FQGNSA. The CDR3 covers 13 residues. CDR3 in amino acids: CASSLNVANTIYF. Here the CDR3 DNA reads TGTGCCAGCAGCTTAAATGTTGCGAACACCATATATTTT.

The chain recombines TRBV27 with TRBJ2-1; D gene ambiguous. The CDR3 length is 13 residues. V was clipped by 0 bases and J by 9 bases, with 9 bases between them. The V gene's germline CDR1 is MNHEY and CDR2 SMNVEV (reference sequence). CDR3 sequence reads: CASSLSELSEQFF. CDR3 DNA sequence: TGTGCCAGCAGTTTATCAGAGTTAAGTGAGCAGTTCTTC.

In the case of this clone: The junction and the germline gene differ at one end; a read error may be behind it. This chain joins TRBV4-1 and TRBJ2-1; a weak D match, TRBD2 (5 bases). In germline, CDR1 is MGHRA, CDR2 YSYEKL. The CDR3 sequence is 15 residues long. The CDR3 protein is CTSSQGRGFGNEQFF. The CDR3 coding sequence is TGCACCAGCAGCCAAGGAAGAGGGTTTGGTAATGAGCAGTTCTTC.

The chain carries TRBV7-3 and TRBJ2-7, with 9 bases lining up with TRBD2. The CDR3 sequence is 19 residues long. Germline V gives CDR1 SGHTA, CDR2 FQGTGA. With V trimmed by 5 bases and J by 2 bases, 19 bases remained unmatched. CDR3 DNA sequence: TGTGCCAGCAGCCGCCTCACAGGTGGGGCTAGCGGGAAAACCTACGAGCAGTACTTC. Protein: CASSRLTGGASGKTYEQYF.

The chain uses TRBV6-5 and TRBJ2-1; D uncertain. Trimming shortened V by 5 bases and J by 8 bases, and 10 bases separated the two germline ends. The CDR3 loop spans 12 amino acids. Per the germline V gene, CDR1 is MNHEY and CDR2 is SVGAGI. For the CDR3, the DNA is TGTGCCAGCAGTGATAGAGTCCATGAGCAGTTCTTC. This encodes CASSDRVHEQFF.

This sequence joins TRBV15 and TRBJ2-7; 11 bases line up with TRBD1. This CDR3 has 15 amino acids. The V gene's germline CDR1 is LNHNV and CDR2 YYDKDF (reference sequence). V lost 5 bases, J lost 4 bases, and 7 bases stayed unmatched. CDR3 in amino acids: CATSGDRGEGYEQYF. Written as DNA, the CDR3 is TGTGCCACCAGCGGGGACAGGGGGGAGGGTTACGAGCAGTACTTC.

The gene calls are TRBV27 and TRBJ2-1; D gene ambiguous. V lost 3 bases, J lost 9 bases, and 6 bases lay in between. From germline, CDR1 is MNHEY and CDR2 SMNVEV (reference sequence). This CDR3 region has 11 residues. The CDR3 spells CASSFTGEQFF. For the CDR3, the DNA is TGTGCCAGCAGTTTTACCGGTGAGCAGTTCTTC.

The J gene is TRBJ1-2, the V gene TRBV6-1, with 9 bases that match TRBD1. The V and J ends lost 0 bases and 3 bases, in that order; junction bases with no gene match: 2. From germline, CDR1 is MNHNS and CDR2 SASEGT. The CDR3 is 15 amino acids. CDR3 nucleotides: TGTGCCAGCAGTGAAGCAGGACAGGGGTACTATGGCTACACCTTC. Protein sequence: CASSEAGQGYYGYTF.

The chain employs TRBV6-5 and TRBJ2-3; TRBD2 agrees at 8 bases. Trimming cost V 5 bases and J 1 base; bases outside gene matches: 5. The CDR3 contains 15 residues. In germline, CDR1 is MNHEY, CDR2 SVGAGI. For the CDR3, the DNA is TGTGCCAGCAGTCCTCCGACTAGCGGCACAGATACGCAGTATTTT. This translates into CASSPPTSGTDTQYF.

This clone was recorded once. This sequence joins TRBV7-2 and TRBJ2-7; 9 nucleotides agree with TRBD2. The CDR3 sequence is 14 residues long. CDR1 SGHTA and CDR2 FQGNSA come from the germline V gene. The ends lost 1 base at V and 2 bases at J; junction bases unmatched: 0. The CDR3 spells CASSLGLAAYEQYF. The CDR3 DNA is TGTGCCAGCAGCTTAGGACTAGCGGCCTACGAGCAGTACTTC.

The chain uses TRBV10-3 and TRBJ2-1; 13 bases agree with TRBD2. CDR3 length: 18 residues. CDR1 is ENHRY and CDR2 is SYGVKD in the germline V gene. V trimming: 4 bases; J trimming: 0 bases; junction bases outside the gene matches: 6. CDR3 bases: TGTGCCATCAGTGGGACTAGCGGGAGAACAAGCTCCTACAATGAGCAGTTCTTC. Translation: CAISGTSGRTSSYNEQFF.

On this clone: This specimen includes other DNA sequences encoding the same CDR3. CDR3 in amino acids: CASSAHDATNEKLFF. For the CDR3, the DNA is TGTGCCAGCAGTGCACATGATGCAACTAATGAAAAACTGTTTTTT. The genes are TRBV2 and TRBJ1-4; the D is unclear. This CDR3 contains 15 residues. Germline V gives CDR1 SNHLY, CDR2 FYNNEI. V lost 4 bases, J lost 0 bases, and 9 bases lay in between. Drawing the rest from reference TRBV2 and TRBJ1-4, the complete variable domain is EPEVTQTPSHQVTQMGQEVILRCVPISNHLYFYWYRQILGQKVEFLVSFYNNEISEKSEIFDDQFSVERPDGSNFTLKIRSTKLEDSAMYFCASSAHDATNEKLFFGSGTQLSVL.

The chain carries TRBV7-9 and TRBJ1-4; 7 positions match TRBD1. V lost 4 bases and J lost 6; bases outside the gene matches: 8. CDR1 is SEHNR, CDR2 FQNEAQ, per germline (reference sequence). CDR3 length: 15 residues. The CDR3 DNA follows: TGTGCCAGCAGCTCCCCCCAGCAGGGGGATGAAAAACTGTTTTTT. It codes for CASSSPQQGDEKLFF.

This clone has just one count. V is TRBV9 and J is TRBJ2-5; 7 nucleotides align to TRBD2. The CDR3 has 17 amino acids. The J segment lost 1 base and the V segment lost 0 bases, leaving 9 bases of the junction unmatched. Germline loops: CDR1 SGDLS, CDR2 YYNGEE. The CDR3 loop is CASSVAWRENPQETQYF. The CDR3 DNA follows: TGTGCCAGCAGCGTAGCTTGGCGGGAGAACCCCCAAGAGACCCAGTACTTC.

Only one count was recorded for this clone. CDR3 sequence (DNA): TGTGCCAGCAGCCCTGGGACGTGGTACCAGCCCCAGCATTTT. Translated, it gives CASSPGTWYQPQHF. The V gene is TRBV11-2, the J gene TRBJ1-5; tentative D call: TRBD1 (5 bases). Trimming removed 5 bases at V and 7 bases at J, with 15 bases between. The CDR3 length is 14 residues. Germline lookup yields CDR1 SGHAT and CDR2 FQNNGV.

The chain joins TRBV25-1 to TRBJ2-7; D is ambiguous. The CDR3 extends over 14 amino acids. CDR1 and CDR2 (germline): MGHDK, SYGVNS. The V end lost 8 bases, the J end lost 0 bases, and 14 bases lay between the germline ends. The CDR3 sequence: CASAPPAFSYEQYF. CDR3 DNA sequence: TGTGCCAGCGCCCCCCCGGCATTCTCCTACGAGCAGTACTTC.

The chain employs TRBV7-2 and TRBJ2-7; D may be TRBD2 (6 bases). With 4 bases removed from V and 0 bases from J, the gap between germline ends came to 22 bases. CDR3 length: 18 amino acids. In germline, CDR1 is SGHTA, CDR2 FQGNSA. CDR3 in amino acids: CASSSGDPKSLTSYEQYF. The CDR3 DNA sequence: TGTGCCAGCAGCTCGGGGGACCCTAAAAGCCTGACCTCCTACGAGCAGTACTTC.

CDR3 sequence: CASSPTRAGQYEQYF. The CDR3 DNA reads as TGTGCCAGCTCACCTACGCGAGCGGGACAGTACGAGCAGTACTTC. The chain employs TRBV18 and TRBJ2-7; D is tentatively TRBD1 or TRBD2 (7 bases each). The V and J ends lost 3 bases and 4 bases respectively, with 16 bases between them. Looked up from germline, CDR1 is KGHSH and CDR2 is LQKENI. This CDR3 region has 15 residues.

The genes are TRBV9 and TRBJ2-2, with 7 bases lining up with TRBD2. V gave up 0 bases and J gave up 6 bases; unmatched junction bases: 8. This CDR3 is 16 amino acids long. Germline CDR1 SGDLS, CDR2 YYNGEE. The CDR3 loop reads CASSVVGGSNAGELFF. CDR3 in DNA: TGTGCCAGCAGCGTAGTTGGCGGGAGTAACGCCGGGGAGCTGTTTTTT.